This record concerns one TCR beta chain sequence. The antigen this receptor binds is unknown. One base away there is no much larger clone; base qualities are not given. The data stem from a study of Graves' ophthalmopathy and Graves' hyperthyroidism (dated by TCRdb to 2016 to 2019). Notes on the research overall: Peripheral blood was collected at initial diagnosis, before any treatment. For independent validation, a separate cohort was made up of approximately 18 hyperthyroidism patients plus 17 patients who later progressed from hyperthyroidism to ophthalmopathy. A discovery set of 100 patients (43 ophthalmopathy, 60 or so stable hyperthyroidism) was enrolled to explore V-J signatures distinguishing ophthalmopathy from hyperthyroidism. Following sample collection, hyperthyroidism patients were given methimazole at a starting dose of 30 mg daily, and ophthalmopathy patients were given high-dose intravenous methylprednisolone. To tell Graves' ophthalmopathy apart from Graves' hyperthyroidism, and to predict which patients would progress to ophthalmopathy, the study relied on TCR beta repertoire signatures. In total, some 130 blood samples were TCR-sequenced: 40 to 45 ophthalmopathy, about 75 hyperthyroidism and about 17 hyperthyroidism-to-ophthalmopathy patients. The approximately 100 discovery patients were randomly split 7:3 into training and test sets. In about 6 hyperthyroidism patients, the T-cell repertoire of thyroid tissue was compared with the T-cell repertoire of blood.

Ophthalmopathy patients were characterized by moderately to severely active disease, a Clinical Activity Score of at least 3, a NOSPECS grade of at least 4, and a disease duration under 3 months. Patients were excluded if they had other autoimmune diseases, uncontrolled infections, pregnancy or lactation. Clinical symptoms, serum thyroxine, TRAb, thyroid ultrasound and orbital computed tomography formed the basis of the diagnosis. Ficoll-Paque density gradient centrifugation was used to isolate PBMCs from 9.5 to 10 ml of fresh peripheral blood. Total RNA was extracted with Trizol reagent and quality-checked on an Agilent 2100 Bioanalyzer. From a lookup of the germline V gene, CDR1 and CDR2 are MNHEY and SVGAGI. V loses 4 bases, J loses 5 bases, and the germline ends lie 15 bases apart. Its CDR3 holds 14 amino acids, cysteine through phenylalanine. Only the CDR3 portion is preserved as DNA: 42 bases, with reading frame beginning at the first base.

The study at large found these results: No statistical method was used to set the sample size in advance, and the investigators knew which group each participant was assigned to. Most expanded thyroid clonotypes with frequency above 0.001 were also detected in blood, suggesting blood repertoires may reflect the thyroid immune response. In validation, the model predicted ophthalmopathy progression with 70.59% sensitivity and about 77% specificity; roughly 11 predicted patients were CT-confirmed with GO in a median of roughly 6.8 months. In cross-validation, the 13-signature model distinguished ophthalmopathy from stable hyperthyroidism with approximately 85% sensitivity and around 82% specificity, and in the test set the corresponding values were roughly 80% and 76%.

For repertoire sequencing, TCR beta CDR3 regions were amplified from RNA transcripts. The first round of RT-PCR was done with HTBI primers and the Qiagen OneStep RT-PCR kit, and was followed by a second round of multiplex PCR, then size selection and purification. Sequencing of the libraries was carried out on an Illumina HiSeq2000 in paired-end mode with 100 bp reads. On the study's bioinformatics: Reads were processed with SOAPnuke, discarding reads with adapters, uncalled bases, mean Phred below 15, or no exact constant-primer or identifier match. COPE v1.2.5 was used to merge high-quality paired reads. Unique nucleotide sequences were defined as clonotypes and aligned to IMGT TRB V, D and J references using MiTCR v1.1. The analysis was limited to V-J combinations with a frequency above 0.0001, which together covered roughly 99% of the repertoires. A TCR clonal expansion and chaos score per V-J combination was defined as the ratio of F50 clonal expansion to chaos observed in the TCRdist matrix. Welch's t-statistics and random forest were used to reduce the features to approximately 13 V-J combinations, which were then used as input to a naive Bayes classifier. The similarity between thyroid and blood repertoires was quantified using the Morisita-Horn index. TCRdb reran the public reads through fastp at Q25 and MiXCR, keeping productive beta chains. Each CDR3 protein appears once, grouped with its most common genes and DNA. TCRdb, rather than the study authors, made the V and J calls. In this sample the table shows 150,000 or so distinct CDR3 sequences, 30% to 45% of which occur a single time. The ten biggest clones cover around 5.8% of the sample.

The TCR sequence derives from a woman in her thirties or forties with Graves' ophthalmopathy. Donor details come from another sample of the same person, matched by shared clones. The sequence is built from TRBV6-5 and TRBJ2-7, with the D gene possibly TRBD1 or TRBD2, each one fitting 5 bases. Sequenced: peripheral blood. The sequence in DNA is TGTGCCAGCAGTTCCCAACGGGGCGGCGACGAGCAGTACTTC. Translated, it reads CASSSQRGGDEQYF.